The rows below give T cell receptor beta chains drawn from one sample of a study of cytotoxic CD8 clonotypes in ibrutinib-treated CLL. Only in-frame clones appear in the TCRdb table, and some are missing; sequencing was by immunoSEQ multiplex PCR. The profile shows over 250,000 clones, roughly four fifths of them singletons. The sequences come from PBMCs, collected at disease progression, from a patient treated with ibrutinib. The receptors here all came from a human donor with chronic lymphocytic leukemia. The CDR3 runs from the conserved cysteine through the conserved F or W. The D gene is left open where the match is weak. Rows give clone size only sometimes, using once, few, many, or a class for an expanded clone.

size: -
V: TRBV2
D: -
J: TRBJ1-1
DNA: TGTGCCAGCAGTGAACGTACCGGGATGAACACTGAAGCTTTCTTT
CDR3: CASSERTGMNTEAFF

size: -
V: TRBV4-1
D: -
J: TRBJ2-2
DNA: TGCGCCAGCAGCCAAAGAATGTCAGGAACCGGGGAGCTGTTTTTT
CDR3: CASSQRMSGTGELFF

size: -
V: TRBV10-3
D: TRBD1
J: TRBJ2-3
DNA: TGTGCCATCAGGGACCTGGACAGGGCGAGAGGAGATACGCAGTATTTT
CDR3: CAIRDLDRARGDTQYF

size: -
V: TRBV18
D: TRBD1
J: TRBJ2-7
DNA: TGTGCCAGCTCCCCAGGGACAGGCGGCAACTACGAGCAGTACTTC
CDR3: CASSPGTGGNYEQYF

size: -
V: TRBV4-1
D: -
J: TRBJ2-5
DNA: TGCGCCAGCAGCCACCTCGCCCAGGGGTTGTGGACCCAGTACTTC
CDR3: CASSHLAQGLWTQYF

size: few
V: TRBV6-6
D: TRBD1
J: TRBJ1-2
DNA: TGTGCCAGCAGATCGGGACAGGGGAACGGCTACACCTTC
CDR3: CASRSGQGNGYTF

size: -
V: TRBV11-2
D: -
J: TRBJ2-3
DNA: TGTGCCAGCAGCTTAGCAGGTTGGGATACGCAGTATTTT
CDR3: CASSLAGWDTQYF

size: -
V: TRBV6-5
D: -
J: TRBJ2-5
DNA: TGTGCCAGCAGTCCCCGAGTTGAAGGTCGGGAGACCCAGTACTTC
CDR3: CASSPRVEGRETQYF

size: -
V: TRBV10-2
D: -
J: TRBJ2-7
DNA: TGCGCCAGCAGGGGGCCATCCTACGAGCAGTACTTC
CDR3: CASRGPSYEQYF

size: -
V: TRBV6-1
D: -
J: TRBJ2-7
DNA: TGTGCCAGCAGTGAAGAAAGGACTGTCTCCTACGAGCAGTACTTC
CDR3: CASSEERTVSYEQYF

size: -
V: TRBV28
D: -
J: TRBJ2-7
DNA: TGTGCCAGCAGTCTCACGACAGGCCCCATCTACGAGCAGTACTTC
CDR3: CASSLTTGPIYEQYF

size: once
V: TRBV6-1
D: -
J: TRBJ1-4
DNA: TGTGCCAGCAGTGAAGACAGCCTAAAGGAAAAACTGTTTTTT
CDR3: CASSEDSLKEKLFF